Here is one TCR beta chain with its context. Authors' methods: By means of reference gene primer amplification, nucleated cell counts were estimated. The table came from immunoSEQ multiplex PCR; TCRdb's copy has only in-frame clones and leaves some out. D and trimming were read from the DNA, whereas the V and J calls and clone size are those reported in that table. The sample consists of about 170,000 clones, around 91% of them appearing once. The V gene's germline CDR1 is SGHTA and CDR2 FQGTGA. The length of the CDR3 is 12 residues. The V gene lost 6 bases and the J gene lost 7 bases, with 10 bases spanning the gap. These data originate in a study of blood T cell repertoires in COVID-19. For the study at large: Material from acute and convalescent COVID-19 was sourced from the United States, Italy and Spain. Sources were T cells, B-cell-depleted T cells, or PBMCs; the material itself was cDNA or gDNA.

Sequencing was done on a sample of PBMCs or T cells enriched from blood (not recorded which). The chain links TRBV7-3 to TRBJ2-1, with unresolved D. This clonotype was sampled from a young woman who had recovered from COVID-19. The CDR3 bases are TGTGCCAGCAGTGATCTAGTGAATGAGCAGTTCTTC. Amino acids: CASSDLVNEQFF.